The 32 T cell receptor beta chains in this list originate from one sample, sequenced in a study of CXCR3-negative and CXCR3-positive naive CD8 T cells. General observations from the study: CXCR3-positive naive cells had more hydrophobic TRB CDR3s than CXCR3-negative naive cells.

Researchers prepared the TRB cDNA libraries using 5' RACE with UMI labels. Reanalyzing the 5' RACE reads, TCRdb keeps one entry per CDR3 protein, without DNA. Listed are some 140,000 distinct CDR3 sequences; 0.41% falls within the top ten. These receptors' antigens are unknown. Input material: naive CXCR3+ CD8+ T cells from blood. As to subset: CD45RO-CCR7+CD27+CD95- naive CD8+ T cells expressing CXCR3 (TNR3+). The source is a human donor in good health. Some clones in this sample may be carry-over from other donors' samples.

The gene calls are TRBV7-9 and TRBJ1-1; TCRdb calls TRBD1, which cannot be checked without DNA. The CDR3 has 15 amino acids. The germline CDR1 and CDR2 sequences are SEHNR and FQNEAQ (reference sequence). The CDR3 spells CASSSRQGENREAFF.

The chain couples TRBV29-1 to TRBJ1-5; the TRBD1 assignment by TCRdb is unverifiable without DNA. Germline V gene data show CDR1 as SQVTM and CDR2 as ANQGSEA. The CDR3 covers 14 residues. The CDR3 reads CSVVRTGRDQPQHF.

This chain connects TRBV6-6 to TRBJ2-3; the TCRdb D gene call, TRBD2, has no DNA to confirm it. Germline CDR1 reads MNHNY; CDR2 reads SVGAGI (reference sequence). This CDR3 is built from 17 residues. The chain's CDR3 is CASSFGLAGGPEDTQYF.

The CDR3 protein is CSVEERLKPYTQYF. The gene calls are TRBV29-1 and TRBJ2-3. This CDR3 is 14 amino acids long. Looked up from germline, CDR1 is SQVTM and CDR2 is ANQGSEA.

This rearrangement joins TRBV4-3 to TRBJ2-7. The CDR3 has 15 amino acids. Germline assignment: CDR1 LGHNA and CDR2 YSLEER. The CDR3 region is CASSHGQFSYNEQYF.

This chain joins TRBV5-1 and TRBJ2-1; TCRdb returns TRBD2, unconfirmable since there is no DNA. The germline gives CDR1 SGHRS, CDR2 YFSETQ. This CDR3 is built from 16 residues. The CDR3 protein is CASSGPGPLTYNEQFF.

The CDR3 region is CASSQDRGHGTGTSYEQYF. This chain joins TRBV14 and TRBJ2-7; without DNA, the TCRdb call of TRBD1 cannot be checked. This CDR3 is 19 amino acids long. Germline assignment: CDR1 SGHDN and CDR2 FVKESK.

The gene calls are TRBV19 and TRBJ1-1. The germline V gene has CDR1 LNHDA and CDR2 SQIVND (reference sequence). This CDR3 region has 13 residues. The CDR3: CASRSNSNTEAFF.

The gene calls are TRBV2 and TRBJ2-3. The CDR3 sequence is 18 residues long. The germline gives CDR1 SNHLY, CDR2 FYNNEI. CDR3 in amino acids: CASTGKTWTLLSTDTQYF.

This chain joins TRBV6-1 and TRBJ1-5. The CDR3 has 14 amino acids. CDR1 is MNHNS, CDR2 SASEGT, per germline. The CDR3 here is CASSGWSFDQPQHF.

The genes are TRBV2 and TRBJ2-5; TCRdb returns TRBD1, unconfirmable since there is no DNA. This CDR3 region has 13 residues. The germline V gene encodes CDR1 SNHLY and CDR2 FYNNEI. The CDR3 protein is CARSPEGVETQYF. Based on the CDR3 plus reference TRBV2 and TRBJ2-5, the full variable domain is EPEVTQTPSHQVTQMGQEVILRCVPISNHLYFYWYRQILGQKVEFLVSFYNNEISEKSEIFDDQFSVERPDGSNFTLKIRSTKLEDSAMYFCARSPEGVETQYFGPGTRLLVL.

The chain has TRBV12-3 or TRBV12-4 and TRBJ1-5; TCRdb indicates TRBD1, and absent DNA this call remains unverified. This CDR3 comprises 16 residues. Here the CDR3 reads CASSSSGGTGGQPQHF.

The gene calls are TRBV6-5 and TRBJ2-5; TCRdb outputs TRBD2, but without DNA this stays unchecked. The CDR3 has 18 amino acids. Germline loops: CDR1 MNHEY, CDR2 SVGAGI. This CDR3 reads CASSRIPRHSGREETQYF.

The CDR3 spells CASSPSGTHSYEQYF. The rearrangement uses TRBV5-1 and TRBJ2-7; the TRBD1 assignment by TCRdb is unverifiable without DNA. The germline CDR1 and CDR2 sequences are SGHRS and YFSETQ. CDR3 length: 15 amino acids.

The chain recombines TRBV27 with TRBJ2-7; TCRdb calls TRBD1, which cannot be checked without DNA. Germline V CDR1 and CDR2: MNHEY, SMNVEV (reference sequence). This CDR3 has 14 amino acids. CDR3 amino acids: CAVRWGQGFYEQYF.

The V gene is TRBV7-9, the J gene TRBJ1-1; TCRdb's D call of TRBD1 is untestable without DNA. The CDR3 consists of 14 residues. Germline V gives CDR1 SEHNR, CDR2 FQNEAQ (reference sequence). CDR3 protein: CASSSGTKNTEAFF.

The J gene is TRBJ2-1, the V gene TRBV18; checking the TCRdb D call of TRBD2 is not possible without DNA. CDR3 length equals 13 residues. Germline V gives CDR1 KGHSH, CDR2 LQKENI. The CDR3 region is CASSPDPSNEQFF.

V is TRBV9 and J is TRBJ2-1. Germline V gives CDR1 SGDLS, CDR2 YYNGEE. The CDR3 is 11 residues long. CDR3 loop: CASSVGYEQFF.

The chain links TRBV4-3 to TRBJ1-2. The germline CDR1 and CDR2 sequences are LGHNA and YSLEER. The CDR3 runs to 15 residues. The CDR3 sequence: CASSQDEHSPYGYTF.

The V call is TRBV12-3 or TRBV12-4, the J call TRBJ2-7; TCRdb proposes TRBD1, but this gene call is untestable without DNA. This CDR3 contains 14 residues. CDR3 sequence: CAISGSPSYYEQYF.

The chain joins TRBV13 to TRBJ2-5; the D call of TRBD2 rests on TCRdb alone, since no DNA is present to check it. Germline V lookup: CDR1 PRHDT, CDR2 FYEKMQ (reference sequence). This CDR3 has 15 amino acids. CDR3 sequence reads: CASSRSGGPQETQYF.

The chain couples TRBV28 to TRBJ2-2; lacking DNA, the TRBD1 call made by TCRdb goes unchecked. CDR1 is MDHEN, CDR2 SYDVKM, per germline. The CDR3 contains 14 residues. This CDR3 reads CASSFQGVAGELFF.

This chain connects TRBV7-9 to TRBJ1-2; TCRdb's D call, TRBD1, is unchecked because there is no DNA. This CDR3 comprises 14 residues. The germline CDR1 and CDR2 sequences are SEHNR and FQNEAQ (reference sequence). The CDR3 spells CASRLPRADYGYTF.

The chain carries TRBV7-9 and TRBJ1-1; the D gene TCRdb calls, TRBD1, cannot be checked with no DNA. This CDR3 comprises 16 residues. In germline, CDR1 is SEHNR, CDR2 FQNEAQ (reference sequence). This CDR3 is CASSLAQGIPLGEAFF.

This chain links TRBV29-1 with TRBJ1-1. Per the germline V gene, CDR1 is SQVTM and CDR2 is ANQGSEA. CDR3 length: 17 amino acids. CDR3 sequence reads: CSAHGRGHGLVNTEAFF. The variable domain in full, with the rest retrieved from reference TRBV29-1 and TRBJ1-1, is SAVISQKPSRDICQRGTSLTIQCQVDSQVTMMFWYRQQPGQSLTLIATANQGSEATYESGFVIDKFPISRPNLTFSTLTVSNMSPEDSSIYLCSAHGRGHGLVNTEAFFGQGTRLTVV.

The chain is built from TRBV28 and TRBJ2-7; TCRdb outputs TRBD1, but without DNA this stays unchecked. Per germline, CDR1 MDHEN and CDR2 SYDVKM. The CDR3 covers 14 residues. CDR3 sequence: CASSVHRDNYEQYF.

The chain carries TRBV13 and TRBJ2-7. The CDR3 is 15 amino acids. CDR1 and CDR2 from the germline V gene are PRHDT and FYEKMQ (reference sequence). CDR3 in amino acids: CASSLGPEKVYEQYF.

This chain joins TRBV27 and TRBJ2-7; TCRdb outputs TRBD1, but without DNA this stays unchecked. CDR1 and CDR2 from the germline V gene are MNHEY and SMNVEV (reference sequence). The CDR3 runs 14 residues. The CDR3 sequence: CASSLTGDAYEQYF.

The CDR3 loop is CSVRQGGTDTQYF. This chain links TRBV29-1 with TRBJ2-3; TCRdb reports TRBD1, a call that lacks DNA to check it against. Germline V lookup: CDR1 SQVTM, CDR2 ANQGSEA. This CDR3 spans 13 amino acids.

The rearrangement joins TRBV13 to TRBJ1-6; the D gene TCRdb calls, TRBD1, cannot be checked with no DNA. This CDR3 has 15 residues. The germline V gene has CDR1 PRHDT and CDR2 FYEKMQ (reference sequence). The CDR3 sequence: CASSPVDRAHSPLHF. The variable domain in full, with the rest retrieved from reference TRBV13 and TRBJ1-6, is AAGVIQSPRHLIKEKRETATLKCYPIPRHDTVYWYQQGPGQDPQFLISFYEKMQSDKGSIPDRFSAQQFSDYHSELNMSSLELGDSALYFCASSPVDRAHSPLHFGNGTRLTVT.

The chain recombines TRBV7-8 with TRBJ2-1; the TCRdb D gene call, TRBD1, has no DNA to confirm it. The CDR3 sequence is 17 residues long. CDR1 and CDR2 from the germline V gene are SGHVS and FQNEAQ. CDR3 residues: CASSLAAGTVGYNEQFF. Supplemented by reference TRBV7-8 and TRBJ2-1, the full variable domain reads GAGVSQSPRYKVAKRGQDVALRCDPISGHVSLFWYQQALGQGPEFLTYFQNEAQLDKSGLPSDRFFAERPEGSVSTLKIQRTQQEDSAVYLCASSLAAGTVGYNEQFFGPGTRLTVL.

The genes are TRBV15 and TRBJ2-5; without DNA, the TCRdb call of TRBD1 cannot be checked. Germline-derived CDR1 and CDR2 are LNHNV and YYDKDF (reference sequence). The CDR3 covers 15 residues. The chain's CDR3 is CATSRDGQGEETQYF.